A single sample is the source of the 31 T cell receptor beta chains below, sequenced in a study of blood T cells in healthy people across ages. Sample-barcoded 5' priming and a J-beta primer mix drove a second PCR of about 7 to 11 cycles. Using its own MiXCR run on the 5' RACE reads, TCRdb lists one record per CDR3 protein. The sample contains 800,000 or so distinct CDR3 sequences, more than 20% of which appear only once. This sample was also put to use in a study of T cells of mothers and their children.

What was sequenced was blood. The receptors stem from a boy younger than 18 in good health.

In its sample, this clonotype was seen a few times. V usage is TRBV20-1 and J usage is TRBJ2-5; maybe TRBD2 (5 bases). The CDR3 has 12 amino acids. Germline assignment: CDR1 DFQATT and CDR2 SNEGSKA (reference sequence). V dropped 3 bases and J dropped 5 bases, with 10 bases sitting between them. CDR3 residues: CSAREEVETQYF. The CDR3 bases are TGCAGTGCTAGGGAGGAGGTGGAGACCCAGTACTTC.

For this clonotype: The junction departs from germline at one end; a sequencing error may be responsible. The J gene is TRBJ1-5, the V gene TRBV12-3 or TRBV12-4; a weak D match, TRBD1 (5 bases). The CDR3 is 15 amino acids. This chain's CDR3 is CASTLGDYSNQPQHF. The CDR3 bases are TGTGCCAGCACTTTAGGGGATTATAGCAATCAGCCCCAGCATTTT.

This clonotype was counted only a few times. The J gene is TRBJ1-1, the V gene TRBV6-2 or TRBV6-3; D not resolved. Per germline, CDR1 MNHEY and CDR2 SVGEGT. This CDR3 spans 13 amino acids. Trimming took off 5 bases at V and 3 bases at J, with 10 bases between the two ends. CDR3: CASSPEWDTEAFF. In DNA form, the CDR3 reads TGTGCCAGCAGTCCAGAGTGGGACACTGAAGCTTTCTTT.

This clonotype came up a few times. The chain uses TRBV4-2 and TRBJ2-5; no clear D gene. The DNA matches TRBJ2-7 better at its end, which makes the J call doubtful. This CDR3 comprises 14 residues. Germline loops: CDR1 LGHNA, CDR2 YNFKEQ. The CDR3 reads CASSQDGQNYEQYF. The CDR3 nucleotides are TGTGCCAGCAGCCAAGATGGCCAGAACTACGAGCAGTACTTC.

This clonotype showed up just a few times. This chain connects TRBV20-1 to TRBJ2-3; 7 bases line up with TRBD1. This CDR3 comprises 16 residues. Germline CDR1 and CDR2: DFQATT and SNEGSKA (reference sequence). J was trimmed by 3 bases and V by 7 bases; bases with no gene match: 16. Here the CDR3 reads CSVLSLGQDPTDTQYF. The DNA for the CDR3 is TGCAGTGTCCTCTCCCTAGGACAGGACCCGACAGATACGCAGTATTTT.

The sample holds a few counts of this clonotype. V is TRBV2 and J is TRBJ2-1; 8 bases align to TRBD1. The germline V gene encodes CDR1 SNHLY and CDR2 FYNNEI. The CDR3 is 13 residues long. V dropped 4 bases and J dropped 5; count of bases not matched to a gene: 1. CDR3 DNA sequence: TGTGCCAGCAGTGGACAGGGGAACAATGAGCAGTTCTTC. Amino acids: CASSGQGNNEQFF.

The gene calls are TRBV15 and TRBJ2-5; D call uncertain. V was clipped by 5 bases and J by 3 bases, with 13 bases between them. The CDR3 is 14 amino acids. Germline values: CDR1 LNHNV, CDR2 YYDKDF (reference sequence). The CDR3 DNA reads as TGTGCCACCAGCCGAAGGGCGCCTGAAGAGACCCAGTACTTC. Translated: CATSRRAPEETQYF.

The chain combines TRBV7-2 with TRBJ1-4; D uncertain. The CDR3 totals 14 residues. Germline-derived CDR1 and CDR2 are SGHTA and FQGNSA. Trimming left V 1 base short and J 6 bases short, with 9 bases between. CDR3 residues: CASSLGGSYEKLFF. The CDR3 nucleotides are TGTGCCAGCAGCTTAGGAGGGTCATATGAAAAACTGTTTTTT.

The chain is built from TRBV20-1 and TRBJ2-6; D is ambiguous. The V gene lost 1 base and the J gene lost 0 bases, with 7 bases spanning the gap. This CDR3 has 15 residues. Germline CDR1 DFQATT, CDR2 SNEGSKA (reference sequence). DNA of the CDR3: TGCAGTGCTAGAGGGGCCTTCTCTGGGGCCAACGTCCTGACTTTC. It encodes CSARGAFSGANVLTF.

The chain combines TRBV2 with TRBJ2-2; 9 bases are a match to TRBD2. V trimming: 7 bases; J trimming: 4 bases; junction bases outside the gene matches: 7. Germline loops: CDR1 SNHLY, CDR2 FYNNEI. The CDR3 totals 15 residues. The CDR3 here is CASTWRGGATGELFF. The DNA for the CDR3 is TGTGCCAGCACGTGGCGGGGGGGTGCCACCGGGGAGCTGTTTTTT.

This clonotype has a handful of counts. This chain links TRBV27 with TRBJ1-6, with D uncertain. Between the trimmed V and J ends, which lost 3 bases and 0 bases, there was a span of 3 bases. The CDR3 extends over 14 amino acids. CDR1 MNHEY and CDR2 SMNVEV come from the germline V gene (reference sequence). CDR3 sequence reads: CASSFRSYNSPLHF. The CDR3 DNA is TGTGCCAGCAGTTTTCGCTCCTATAATTCACCCCTCCACTTT.

The chain couples TRBV7-2 to TRBJ2-1; 8 positions match TRBD2. J lost 7 bases, V lost 4 bases, and 15 bases had no gene match. The CDR3 is made up of 17 amino acids. CDR1 is SGHTA, CDR2 FQGNSA, per germline. The chain's CDR3 is CASSSPWTSGGRNEQFF. The CDR3 DNA reads as TGTGCCAGCAGCTCACCCTGGACGAGCGGGGGCAGGAATGAGCAGTTCTTC.

This clonotype was observed at least ten times. The chain combines TRBV7-2 with TRBJ2-5; D gene unclear. Between the trimmed V and J ends, which lost 6 bases and 4 bases, there was a span of 12 bases. Germline assignment: CDR1 SGHTA and CDR2 FQGNSA. The CDR3 is made up of 13 amino acids. The DNA for the CDR3 is TGTGCCAGCAGTTTATCGCCGCGAGAGACCCAGTACTTC. It codes for CASSLSPRETQYF. The whole variable domain, remainder taken from reference TRBV7-2 and TRBJ2-5, is GAGVSQSPSNKVTEKGKDVELRCDPISGHTALYWYRQSLGQGLEFLIYFQGNSAPDKSGLPSDRFSAERTGGSVSTLTIQRTQQEDSAVYLCASSLSPRETQYFGPGTRLLVL.

The chain links TRBV7-9 to TRBJ2-7; 8 bases agree with TRBD1. V gave up 5 bases and J gave up 2 bases; unmatched junction bases: 8. CDR3 length: 15 residues. Germline V gene data show CDR1 as SEHNR and CDR2 as FQNEAQ (reference sequence). CDR3 sequence: CASSTGQGDPYEQYF. In DNA, the CDR3 is TGTGCCAGCAGCACCGGACAGGGAGATCCCTACGAGCAGTACTTC. The entire variable domain, with the rest obtained from reference TRBV7-9 and TRBJ2-7, is as follows: DTGVSQNPRHKITKRGQNVTFRCDPISEHNRLYWYRQTLGQGPEFLTYFQNEAQLEKSRLLSDRFSAERPKGSFSTLEIQRTEQGDSAMYLCASSTGQGDPYEQYFGPGTRLTVT.

The genes are TRBV4-2 and TRBJ2-3; D gene ambiguous. The V end lost 0 bases, the J end lost 0 bases, and 4 bases lay between the germline ends. Germline CDR1 LGHNA, CDR2 YNFKEQ. The CDR3 contains 14 residues. In nucleotides, the CDR3 is TGTGCCAGCAGCCAAGATATCAGCACAGATACGCAGTATTTT. Protein sequence: CASSQDISTDTQYF.

J is TRBJ2-1 and V is TRBV2; 7 nucleotides align to TRBD2. After removal of 7 bases from V and 2 bases from J, the junction contained 5 bases not matched to a gene. The CDR3 is 14 residues long. The germline V gene encodes CDR1 SNHLY and CDR2 FYNNEI. This chain's CDR3 is CASIELATYNEQFF. CDR3 nucleotide sequence: TGTGCCAGCATAGAACTAGCGACCTACAATGAGCAGTTCTTC.

This clonotype was found a few times. CDR3 loop: CASSQDLSGRGNEQFF. In DNA, the CDR3 is TGTGCCAGCAGCCAAGATCTGAGCGGGAGGGGCAATGAGCAGTTCTTC. The J gene is TRBJ2-7, the V gene TRBV3-1; 10 bases agree with TRBD2. The DNA matches TRBJ2-1 better at its end, which makes the J call doubtful. In germline, CDR1 is LGHDT, CDR2 YNNKEL (reference sequence). The CDR3 sequence is 16 residues long.

This clonotype appeared a few times. The chain is built from TRBV27 and TRBJ1-1, with D possibly TRBD1 on 6 matching bases. The CDR3 runs 14 residues. Per the germline V gene, CDR1 is MNHEY and CDR2 is SMNVEV (reference sequence). Trimming shortened V by 4 bases and J by 7 bases, and 16 bases separated the two germline ends. CDR3 DNA sequence: TGTGCCAGCAGTTGGGCAGGGGCGTCCCTTGAAGCTTTCTTT. Its translation is CASSWAGASLEAFF.

This clonotype showed up just a few times. This chain connects TRBV28 to TRBJ1-2; a possible D gene is TRBD1 (5 bases). The CDR3 totals 12 residues. Per germline, CDR1 MDHEN and CDR2 SYDVKM. Trimming took off 8 bases at V and 2 bases at J, with 9 bases between the two ends. CDR3 protein: CASLQDNYGYTF. The CDR3 nucleotides are TGTGCCAGCCTACAGGACAACTATGGCTACACCTTC.

The sample holds a few counts of this clonotype. The chain recombines TRBV28 with TRBJ2-1; D not resolved. The germline V gene has CDR1 MDHEN and CDR2 SYDVKM. This CDR3 has 14 amino acids. V was trimmed by 5 bases and J by 6 bases, leaving 14 bases between them. This CDR3 reads CASSGLSLFNEQFF. The DNA of the CDR3 is TGTGCCAGCAGTGGGTTATCGCTATTCAATGAGCAGTTCTTC.

The chain employs TRBV7-9 and TRBJ2-7, with TRBD1 identical over 8 bases. Losses at the gene ends were 5 bases for V and 2 bases for J; bases not matched to a gene: 11. The CDR3 runs to 16 residues. Germline V CDR1 and CDR2: SEHNR, FQNEAQ (reference sequence). CDR3 sequence: CASSALQGVIAYEQYF. CDR3 sequence (DNA): TGTGCCAGCAGCGCGTTACAGGGGGTAATCGCCTACGAGCAGTACTTC.

This clonotype occurred a few times. J is TRBJ2-7 and V is TRBV7-2, with unresolved D. Trimming shortened V by 1 base and J by 2 bases, and 9 bases separated the two germline ends. Looked up from germline, CDR1 is SGHTA and CDR2 is FQGNSA. CDR3 length equals 14 residues. The CDR3 nucleotides are TGTGCCAGCAGCTTAGGACTTCGTGCCTACGAGCAGTACTTC. This translates into CASSLGLRAYEQYF.

This chain uses TRBV20-1 with TRBJ2-7; 7 nucleotides match TRBD2. The V gene's germline CDR1 is DFQATT and CDR2 SNEGSKA (reference sequence). V shed 3 bases, J shed 1 base, and the junction held 6 bases outside the gene matches. The CDR3 runs to 14 residues. The DNA of the CDR3 is TGCAGTGCTAGTTCGGGGGGACGATCCTACGAGCAGTACTTC. Its protein product is CSASSGGRSYEQYF.

This clonotype turned up a few times. The gene calls are TRBV29-1 and TRBJ2-7; tentatively, D is TRBD2 (6 bases). V was cut by 6 bases and J by 4 bases, with 22 bases left in between. This CDR3 spans 15 amino acids. CDR1 is SQVTM and CDR2 is ANQGSEA in the germline V gene. The CDR3 DNA follows: TGCAGCGTCCTCCAGGCGGGACCAGCGGAGTACGAGCAGTACTTC. The encoded protein is CSVLQAGPAEYEQYF.

This clonotype has more than one count but fewer than ten. The rearrangement uses TRBV20-1 and TRBJ2-5, with TRBD2 identical over 7 bases. Germline-derived CDR1 and CDR2 are DFQATT and SNEGSKA (reference sequence). CDR3 length: 14 amino acids. V was pared by 6 bases and J by 3 bases, with 10 bases of the junction left unmatched. In DNA, the CDR3 is TGCAGTGCCGATACCGGGACTAATGAAGAGACCCAGTACTTC. Its protein is CSADTGTNEETQYF.

This clonotype was picked up a small number of times. The chain links TRBV20-1 to TRBJ1-1; D gene uncertain. The V gene lost 0 bases and the J gene lost 6 bases, with 14 bases spanning the gap. Germline V CDR1 and CDR2: DFQATT, SNEGSKA (reference sequence). This CDR3 contains 14 residues. Here the CDR3 DNA reads TGCAGTGCTAGAGATCCCCCCGGTAGGGCTGAAGCTTTCTTT. This sequence encodes CSARDPPGRAEAFF.

CDR3 in amino acids: CASSEAVGTTNYGYTF. CDR3 DNA sequence: TGTGCCAGCAGTGAAGCCGTCGGAACTACTAACTATGGCTACACCTTC. V and J are TRBV6-1 and TRBJ1-2; D is uncertain. Trimming pared 0 bases from V and 0 bases from J, leaving 11 bases between. This CDR3 contains 16 residues. The germline V gene has CDR1 MNHNS and CDR2 SASEGT.

This rearrangement joins TRBV10-3 to TRBJ2-3; 8 positions agree with TRBD2. Germline V gene sequence: CDR1 ENHRY, CDR2 SYGVKD. The V segment lost 4 bases and the J segment 4 bases; nucleotides outside the gene matches: 7. The CDR3 totals 15 residues. CDR3 bases: TGTGCCATCAGTGGGGGGCTAGCGGGTCCAGATACGCAGTATTTT. The encoded protein is CAISGGLAGPDTQYF.

Only a few counts were recorded for this clonotype. The genes are TRBV7-2 and TRBJ2-5; the D gene is possibly TRBD2 (6 bases). CDR1 SGHTA and CDR2 FQGNSA come from the germline V gene. The CDR3 is 17 residues long. Trimming cost V 4 bases and J 7 bases, with 25 bases left between them. CDR3 in DNA: TGTGCCAGCAGCTCGGTAGCGGTGGGGACGAGGCCTGGGACCCAGTACTTC. Protein sequence: CASSSVAVGTRPGTQYF.

Comments on this clonotype: Sequence at one end of the junction differs from germline and may be a read error. The rearrangement joins TRBV2 to TRBJ2-1; 9 bases fit TRBD2. From germline, CDR1 is SNHLY and CDR2 FYNNEI. CDR3 length: 17 residues. The CDR3 here is CASSHPRGLALYNGQFF. The CDR3 DNA follows: TGTGCCAGCAGCCACCCGCGGGGACTAGCTCTTTACAATGGGCAGTTCTTC.

This chain joins TRBV29-1 and TRBJ2-3; 8 bases are a match to TRBD2. The CDR3 extends over 16 amino acids. Germline values: CDR1 SQVTM, CDR2 ANQGSEA. V shed 4 bases and J 0 bases; nucleotides not matched to a gene: 9. For the CDR3, the DNA is TGCAGCGTTGTGAGCGGGAGACGAACTAGCACAGATACGCAGTATTTT. Encoded protein: CSVVSGRRTSTDTQYF.